This note documents a single TCR beta chain sequence. Relative to the germline gene, one junction end is altered; a read error may explain this. The data were obtained in a study of T cells in Graves' hyperthyroidism and ophthalmopathy. CDR3 size: 17 residues. The V gene's germline CDR1 is SGHKS and CDR2 YYEKEE (reference sequence). Amplification of TCR beta CDR3 regions used RNA as the template. When the TCR CDR3 underwent first-round RT-PCR, the HTBI primer set was used. From the multiplex PCR reads, TCRdb called clonotypes with MiXCR, one entry per CDR3 protein. Of 350,000 to 400,000 distinct CDR3 sequences in the sample, over 11% are singletons; the top ten hold approximately 10%.

The clonotype comes from a woman in her sixties or seventies with Graves' hyperthyroidism. The V call is TRBV5-5, the J call TRBJ2-1, with 9 bases that match TRBD2. Sequenced sample: blood. The CDR3, as DNA: TGCGCCAGCAGCCCAAGGGGCTTAGCGGGAGTTTCCAATGAGCAGTTCTTC. Translation: CASSPRGLAGVSNEQFF.